Given below is one TCR beta chain in context. Its antigen is not known. The data derive from a study of cytomegalovirus exposure and HLA in healthy donors. Overall study results and limits: With DRB1 most and HLA-C fewest, TCR association rates differed between HLA loci in a later analysis. Other equally common chains were less clonally expanded than HLA-associated TCR beta chains, a later analysis showed.

The PCR made use of 60 Vbeta and 13 Jbeta primers. The repertoire was sequenced with immunoSEQ multiplex PCR; TCRdb's copy has only in-frame clones and lacks some. This table holds under 200,000 clones, around 74% found once. Input material: PBMCs. This receptor was identified in a female donor in good health and CMV-seronegative.

The CDR3 is CASSPSRTSGNTGELFF. The CDR3 region has the DNA TGTGCCAGCAGTCCTAGCCGGACTAGCGGGAACACCGGGGAGCTGTTTTTT. The J gene is TRBJ2-2, the V gene TRBV28, with 10 bases aligning to TRBD2. Germline CDR1 is MDHEN and CDR2 is SYDVKM. Trimming cost V 5 bases and J 1 base; bases outside gene matches: 7. This CDR3 has 17 residues.